This TCR beta chain was found in a study of control samples from healthy donors and cancer patients. Sequenced by immunoSEQ multiplex PCR; TCRdb stores in-frame clones only, minus some. In the table there are 70,000 to 100,000 clones, roughly nine tenths of which are singletons. The CDR3 has 16 residues. Germline V lookup: CDR1 SGHRS, CDR2 YFSETQ. V lost 0 bases and J 4 bases, leaving 15 bases between the germline ends. The sample consisted of blood. The chain uses TRBV5-1 and TRBJ2-3; D is possibly TRBD2 (7 bases). The sequence derives from a woman aged 55-69 years in good health. CDR3 sequence (DNA): TGCGCCAGCAGCTTGGTTGGGGGGGGCAGGCCAGATACGCAGTATTTT. The encoded protein is CASSLVGGGRPDTQYF.